The 19 T cell receptor beta chains below were found in one sample sequenced in a study of T cell repertoires in cytomegalovirus infection. TCRdb reanalysed the reads using MiXCR and keeps one entry per CDR3 protein. The sample yields approximately 990,000 distinct CDR3 sequences, roughly 31% seen once. No antigen has been assigned to these receptors. Here the sequenced sample was cultured CD8+ T cells from PBMCs, taken from culture after CMV antigen stimulation. The receptor source for this set is a human donor in good health (CMV status not recorded). Some clones in this sample may be carry-over from other donors' samples.

Points on this clonotype: The junction departs from the called germline gene at one end, perhaps through a read error. The CDR3 sequence is CASSLRSAAEAFF. As DNA, the CDR3 is TGTGCCAGTAGCCTTAGGAGTGCGGCTGAAGCTTTCTTT. The chain couples TRBV14 to TRBJ1-1; D unresolved. In germline, CDR1 is SGHDN, CDR2 FVKESK. The CDR3 loop spans 13 amino acids. The variable domain in full, with the rest retrieved from reference TRBV14 and TRBJ1-1, is EAGVTQFPSHSVIEKGQTVTLRCDPISGHDNLYWYRRVMGKEIKFLLHFVKESKQDESGMPNNRFLAERTGGTYSTLKVQPAELEDSGVYFCASSLRSAAEAFFGQGTRLTVV.

As for this clonotype: A read error may be the cause here, since a much bigger clone is one base away. V and J are TRBV7-6 and TRBJ1-2; a possible D gene is TRBD1 (5 bases). Deletions cut 8 bases from V and 10 bases from J, with 14 bases between. CDR3 length equals 11 residues. Germline CDR1 SGHVS, CDR2 FNYEAQ. In DNA, the CDR3 is TGTGCCAGCCTGGAAGGGGATGACTACACCTTC. It encodes CASLEGDDYTF.

The rearrangement links TRBV6-2 or TRBV6-3 to TRBJ2-5; D is perhaps TRBD1 (6 bases). V lost 0 bases and J lost 0, with 8 bases in between. The CDR3 spans 15 residues. The germline V gene has CDR1 MNHEY and CDR2 SVGEGT. The DNA for the CDR3 is TGTGCCAGCAGTTACTCGCAGGGGAACCAAGAGACCCAGTACTTC. Amino acid sequence: CASSYSQGNQETQYF.

On this clonotype: This may arise from a read error, as a much more abundant clone is one base away. The chain recombines TRBV7-6 with TRBJ2-7, with D tentatively TRBD1 or TRBD2 (5 bases each). CDR3 size: 14 residues. Per germline, CDR1 SGHVS and CDR2 FNYEAQ. CDR3 protein: CVSSSGAVPYEQYF. The CDR3 region has the DNA TGTGTCAGCAGCTCCGGGGCCGTACCCTACGAGCAGTACTTC.

This clonotype turned up a few times. V is TRBV6-1 and J is TRBJ1-2; no reliable D call. Germline loops: CDR1 MNHNS, CDR2 SASEGT. This CDR3 has 15 residues. The V end was cut by 1 base, the J end by 2 bases, with 11 bases between. This chain's CDR3 is CASSEVTFGNYGYTF. The DNA for the CDR3 is TGTGCCAGCAGTGAAGTAACATTTGGAAACTATGGCTACACCTTC.

In its sample, this clonotype was seen once. The chain links TRBV20-1 to TRBJ2-1; D is possibly TRBD2 (6 bases). Germline assignment: CDR1 DFQATT and CDR2 SNEGSKA (reference sequence). With 6 bases removed from V and 2 bases from J, the gap between germline ends came to 17 bases. The CDR3 consists of 15 residues. CDR3 region: CSAPNWGVAYNEQFF. The CDR3 DNA is TGCAGTGCCCCGAATTGGGGGGTCGCCTACAATGAGCAGTTCTTC.

This clonotype has ten or more counts. V is TRBV3-1 and J is TRBJ1-5; the D gene is possibly TRBD1 (5 bases). Germline loops: CDR1 LGHDT, CDR2 YNNKEL (reference sequence). The V end lost 0 bases, the J end lost 2 bases, and 11 bases lay between the germline ends. The CDR3 runs to 16 residues. DNA of the CDR3: TGTGCCAGCAGCCAAGAATGGGGGAAGGGCAATCAGCCCCAGCATTTT. It yields the protein CASSQEWGKGNQPQHF. The full variable domain, rest sourced from reference TRBV3-1 and TRBJ1-5, is DTAVSQTPKYLVTQMGNDKSIKCEQNLGHDTMYWYKQDSKKFLKIMFSYNNKELIINETVPNRFSPKSPDKAHLNLHINSLELGDSAVYFCASSQEWGKGNQPQHFGDGTRLSIL.

The chain employs TRBV6-2 or TRBV6-3 and TRBJ1-1, with a tentative D call TRBD1 (5 bases). Germline CDR1 reads MNHEY; CDR2 reads SVGEGT. Trimming took 7 bases from V and 1 from J, leaving 13 bases between them. The CDR3 length is 14 residues. CDR3 sequence reads: CASNLQDSNTEAFF. The CDR3 region has the DNA TGTGCCAGCAACCTACAGGACTCGAACACTGAAGCTTTCTTT.

There are many counts of this clonotype. The V call is TRBV6-1, the J call TRBJ1-5, with a possible D match to TRBD1 (5 bases). The V and J ends lost 1 base and 4 bases respectively, with 8 bases between them. The CDR3 is made up of 14 amino acids. CDR1 and CDR2 (germline): MNHNS, SASEGT. CDR3 sequence: CASSEGGVNQPQHF. The CDR3 DNA is TGTGCCAGCAGTGAAGGAGGGGTTAATCAGCCCCAGCATTTT.

With regard to this clonotype: The junction departs from germline at one end; a sequencing error may be responsible. Here the CDR3 DNA reads TGCGCCAACAGCCAAGATCGAAGGGGAACAGGGGGCTTCAATCAGCCCCAGCATTTT. Its protein product is CANSQDRRGTGGFNQPQHF. The chain carries TRBV4-1 and TRBJ1-5; 9 bases are a match to TRBD1. The CDR3 covers 19 residues. Germline V lookup: CDR1 MGHRA, CDR2 YSYEKL.

This clonotype was recorded many times. J is TRBJ1-3 and V is TRBV7-2, with D unclear. Trimming pared 4 bases from V and 0 bases from J, leaving 10 bases between. CDR1 is SGHTA, CDR2 FQGNSA, per germline. The CDR3 sequence is 15 residues long. CDR3 nucleotide sequence: TGTGCCAGCAGCTCCGGCAGGAACTCTGGAAACACCATATATTTT. Amino acids: CASSSGRNSGNTIYF.

The V call is TRBV4-3, the J call TRBJ2-1; D ambiguous. V lost 0 bases and J lost 2, with 11 bases in between. The CDR3 extends over 16 amino acids. Per germline, CDR1 LGHNA and CDR2 YSLEER. The CDR3 is CASSQEFGPPYNEQFF. DNA for the CDR3: TGCGCCAGCAGCCAAGAATTCGGGCCCCCCTACAATGAGCAGTTCTTC.

The chain links TRBV2 to TRBJ2-1; the D gene could be TRBD1 or TRBD2 (5 bases each). Germline values: CDR1 SNHLY, CDR2 FYNNEI. There are 14 residues in the CDR3. The V gene lost 4 bases and the J gene lost 7 bases, with 14 bases spanning the gap. CDR3 loop: CASSVVQGPNEQFF. The CDR3 coding sequence is TGTGCCAGCAGTGTCGTCCAGGGACCGAATGAGCAGTTCTTC.

This rearrangement joins TRBV27 to TRBJ1-2, with 7 positions matching TRBD1. Germline V gene lookup returns CDR1 MNHEY and CDR2 SMNVEV (reference sequence). This CDR3 has 13 amino acids. V lost 6 bases, J lost 8 bases, and 9 bases stayed unmatched. In DNA, the CDR3 is TGTGCCAGCAGCGAAGGCAGGGGGGTAGGCTACACCTTC. Amino acid sequence: CASSEGRGVGYTF.

The table lists this clonotype with many counts. This chain links TRBV7-9 with TRBJ2-3; 7 nucleotides line up with TRBD1. The CDR3 contains 15 residues. The germline V gene has CDR1 SEHNR and CDR2 FQNEAQ (reference sequence). With 2 bases clipped from V and 3 bases from J, the junction kept 5 bases outside the gene matches. The CDR3 DNA is TGTGCCAGCAGCTTACGGTCAGGGGGAACAGATACGCAGTATTTT. This encodes CASSLRSGGTDTQYF. Full variable domain (rest looked up from reference TRBV7-9 and TRBJ2-3): DTGVSQNPRHKITKRGQNVTFRCDPISEHNRLYWYRQTLGQGPEFLTYFQNEAQLEKSRLLSDRFSAERPKGSFSTLEIQRTEQGDSAMYLCASSLRSGGTDTQYFGPGTRLTVL.

This clonotype appeared many times. The J gene is TRBJ1-6, the V gene TRBV11-1; D call uncertain. This CDR3 contains 14 residues. Trimming left V 5 bases short and J 5 bases short, with 10 bases between. Per germline, CDR1 SGHAT and CDR2 FQDESV (reference sequence). CDR3 DNA: TGTGCCAGCAGCCGTGCCGGAAATAATTCACCCCTCCACTTT. It specifies CASSRAGNNSPLHF.

The sample holds many counts of this clonotype. V and J are TRBV7-9 and TRBJ2-5; possible D gene TRBD2, 6 bases. This CDR3 region has 14 residues. Trimming stripped 5 bases from V and 4 bases from J, with 14 bases between. Germline V lookup: CDR1 SEHNR, CDR2 FQNEAQ (reference sequence). CDR3 sequence (DNA): TGTGCCAGCAGCCTAACGCTCGGGGGAGAGACCCAGTACTTC. Translated: CASSLTLGGETQYF.

V gene TRBV4-1 combines with J gene TRBJ1-4; D may be TRBD1 (5 bases). Germline CDR1 reads MGHRA; CDR2 reads YSYEKL. The CDR3 length is 18 residues. V dropped 4 bases and J dropped 2 bases, with 20 bases sitting between them. The DNA for the CDR3 is TGCGCCAGCAGCCCCTTGCCCTTTTCTCGGGGCACTAATGAAAAACTGTTTTTT. This encodes CASSPLPFSRGTNEKLFF.

This clonotype occurred a few times. The rearrangement links TRBV10-3 to TRBJ2-5; 11 bases are a match to TRBD2. CDR1 and CDR2 (germline): ENHRY, SYGVKD. V was pared by 2 bases and J by 2 bases, with 7 bases of the junction left unmatched. The CDR3 length is 17 residues. The CDR3 nucleotides are TGTGCCATCAGTGAGCCCCATAGGACTAGCGGGCAAGAGACCCAGTACTTC. Its translation is CAISEPHRTSGQETQYF.